These 30 T cell receptor beta chains came from one sample sequenced in a study of T cells expressing NK-cell markers. Reanalyzing the 5' RACE reads, TCRdb keeps one entry per CDR3 protein, without DNA. The sample totals about 460,000 distinct CDR3 sequences. Source material: blood T cells: a sorted CD56 or NKG2C T cell subset, CD4+ or CD8+ T cells, or bulk PBMC T cells (not recorded which). These receptors were obtained from a woman aged 50 to 60 in good health.

The rearrangement links TRBV19 to TRBJ2-2; TCRdb outputs TRBD2, but without DNA this stays unchecked. The CDR3 has 16 residues. The germline gives CDR1 LNHDA, CDR2 SQIVND (reference sequence). CDR3 sequence reads: CASSTRRRLDTGELFF.

This chain uses TRBV20-1 with TRBJ2-5; the D gene TCRdb calls, TRBD2, cannot be checked with no DNA. Germline V lookup: CDR1 DFQATT, CDR2 SNEGSKA (reference sequence). CDR3 size: 15 residues. CDR3 sequence reads: CSASGTSGARKTQYF.

This chain connects TRBV5-6 to TRBJ2-5; no DNA is available, so the TRBD1 call from TCRdb remains unchecked. This CDR3 region has 15 residues. Germline V lookup: CDR1 SGHDT, CDR2 YYEEEE. CDR3 amino acids: CASSLPSGGRETQYF. Full variable domain (remainder filled in from reference TRBV5-6 and TRBJ2-5): DAGVTQSPTHLIKTRGQQVTLRCSPKSGHDTVSWYQQALGQGPQFIFQYYEEEERQRGNFPDRFSGHQFPNYSSELNVNALLLGDSALYLCASSLPSGGRETQYFGPGTRLLVL.

This chain links TRBV12-3 or TRBV12-4 with TRBJ1-1; the TRBD1 assignment by TCRdb is unverifiable without DNA. The CDR3 is 14 amino acids. This chain's CDR3 is CASSAPSSRAEAFF.

The rearrangement joins TRBV12-3 or TRBV12-4 to TRBJ2-2; TCRdb designates TRBD2, a call that cannot be tested without DNA. This CDR3 region has 17 residues. The chain's CDR3 is CASIMGLAGENTGELFF.

This sequence joins TRBV14 and TRBJ1-4; without DNA, the TCRdb call of TRBD1 cannot be checked. CDR3 size: 15 residues. Looked up from germline, CDR1 is SGHDN and CDR2 is FVKESK. The CDR3 spells CASSPDRGKNEKLFF.

V gene TRBV7-8 combines with J gene TRBJ2-1; TCRdb designates TRBD2, a call that cannot be tested without DNA. This CDR3 is built from 16 residues. From germline, CDR1 is SGHVS and CDR2 FQNEAQ. The CDR3 sequence: CASSLGMGLVGGEQFF.

The J gene is TRBJ2-1, the V gene TRBV6-5; TCRdb's D call, TRBD1, is unchecked because there is no DNA. This CDR3 has 16 amino acids. Germline assignment: CDR1 MNHEY and CDR2 SVGAGI. The CDR3: CASSPTTGRPYNEQFF.

The chain links TRBV11-1 to TRBJ1-4; there is no DNA to check the TCRdb D call of TRBD1. In germline, CDR1 is SGHAT, CDR2 FQDESV (reference sequence). The CDR3 has 18 amino acids. CDR3 protein: CASSSGQKVSTTNEKLFF.

This chain links TRBV5-1 with TRBJ2-2; TCRdb proposes TRBD2, but this gene call is untestable without DNA. This CDR3 is 15 amino acids long. Germline V gene sequence: CDR1 SGHRS, CDR2 YFSETQ. CDR3 loop: CASSLRLAGTGELFF.

V and J are TRBV3-1 and TRBJ2-3; the D call from TCRdb, TRBD2, cannot be confirmed without DNA. CDR3 length: 16 amino acids. Germline loops: CDR1 LGHDT, CDR2 YNNKEL (reference sequence). The chain's CDR3 is CASSPTGVSRTDTQYF.

The rearrangement joins TRBV10-3 to TRBJ2-1. Germline assignment: CDR1 ENHRY and CDR2 SYGVKD. This CDR3 has 18 amino acids. The CDR3 loop is CAISDSRTSTNSYNEQFF.

The V call is TRBV20-1, the J call TRBJ2-1; with no DNA, the TCRdb D assignment of TRBD2 cannot be verified. CDR1 DFQATT and CDR2 SNEGSKA come from the germline V gene (reference sequence). CDR3 length equals 15 residues. CDR3 loop: CSARDQGRSYNEQFF.

The V and J genes are TRBV5-1 and TRBJ1-6; TCRdb lists TRBD1, though no DNA is available to test this call. This CDR3 has 15 residues. Germline-derived CDR1 and CDR2 are SGHRS and YFSETQ. This CDR3 reads CASSLASRGDSPLHF.

The CDR3 loop is CASSLTSTDTQYF. This sequence joins TRBV4-1 and TRBJ2-3. Germline V CDR1 and CDR2: MGHRA, YSYEKL. The CDR3 totals 13 residues.

This chain joins TRBV29-1 and TRBJ2-1; the TCRdb D gene call, TRBD2, has no DNA to confirm it. Looked up from germline, CDR1 is SQVTM and CDR2 is ANQGSEA. The CDR3 contains 13 residues. The chain's CDR3 is CSVGGLAGYEQFF.

This chain uses TRBV6-1 with TRBJ2-3; the TCRdb D gene call, TRBD2, has no DNA to confirm it. The germline V gene encodes CDR1 MNHNS and CDR2 SASEGT. CDR3 length: 17 residues. The CDR3 sequence: CASSESAGNFGTDTQYF.

This sequence joins TRBV10-3 and TRBJ2-1; TCRdb's D call, TRBD2, is unchecked because there is no DNA. Germline-derived CDR1 and CDR2 are ENHRY and SYGVKD. The CDR3 has 17 residues. This CDR3 reads CAISPGTSGRARGEQFF.

The CDR3 is CAREGRLPGEQYF. V is TRBV21-1 and J is TRBJ2-7; the D call of TRBD2 rests on TCRdb alone, since no DNA is present to check it. TRBV21-1 is labeled a pseudogene. The CDR3 is 13 amino acids.

The chain employs TRBV12-3 or TRBV12-4 and TRBJ2-1; TCRdb's D gene call, TRBD2, goes unchecked for lack of DNA. This CDR3 is 14 amino acids long. The CDR3 sequence: CASKREGRIDEQFF.

This chain uses TRBV7-9 with TRBJ2-1; TCRdb's D call, TRBD2, is unchecked because there is no DNA. Germline V lookup: CDR1 SEHNR, CDR2 FQNEAQ (reference sequence). This CDR3 has 14 residues. The CDR3 spells CASSFLGGRNEQFF.

V and J are TRBV7-9 and TRBJ2-5. This CDR3 is built from 13 residues. Germline values: CDR1 SEHNR, CDR2 FQNEAQ (reference sequence). CDR3 in amino acids: CASRNAFRETQYF.

The genes are TRBV20-1 and TRBJ1-1. Germline CDR1 DFQATT, CDR2 SNEGSKA (reference sequence). The CDR3 length is 16 residues. CDR3 region: CSARRDSLGVNTEAFF.

V is TRBV12-3 or TRBV12-4 and J is TRBJ1-6; TCRdb calls TRBD1, which cannot be checked without DNA. The CDR3 totals 16 residues. This CDR3 reads CASSPWTGGPSSPLHF.

The chain has TRBV6-5 and TRBJ2-1; TCRdb's D call of TRBD2 is untestable without DNA. The CDR3 spans 15 residues. Germline V CDR1 and CDR2: MNHEY, SVGAGI. This CDR3 is CASRQPGLSYNEQFF.

The rearrangement joins TRBV12-3 or TRBV12-4 to TRBJ2-1; the TRBD1 assignment by TCRdb is unverifiable without DNA. The CDR3 is made up of 13 amino acids. This chain's CDR3 is CASSSRQPREQFF.

CDR3 loop: CASSQTPTSLYNEQFF. V and J are TRBV4-2 and TRBJ2-1; TCRdb outputs TRBD2, but without DNA this stays unchecked. Germline assignment: CDR1 LGHNA and CDR2 YNFKEQ. The CDR3 has 16 amino acids.

V is TRBV5-1 and J is TRBJ2-2; TCRdb returns TRBD2, unconfirmable since there is no DNA. The CDR3 loop spans 15 amino acids. Germline assignment: CDR1 SGHRS and CDR2 YFSETQ. The CDR3 is CASSRGGGWTGELFF. The complete variable domain, with remaining parts taken from reference TRBV5-1 and TRBJ2-2, reads KAGVTQTPRYLIKTRGQQVTLSCSPISGHRSVSWYQQTPGQGLQFLFEYFSETQRNKGNFPGRFSGRQFSNSRSEMNVSTLELGDSALYLCASSRGGGWTGELFFGEGSRLTVL.

The chain employs TRBV6-2 or TRBV6-3 and TRBJ1-5. The V gene's germline CDR1 is MNHEY and CDR2 SVGEGT. CDR3 length: 15 amino acids. The CDR3 spells CASSYRGLSNQPQHF.

J is TRBJ2-7 and V is TRBV11-3; with no DNA, the TCRdb D assignment of TRBD2 cannot be verified. The CDR3 is 14 residues long. CDR1 and CDR2 from the germline V gene are SGHNT and YENEEA. The CDR3 sequence: CASSSIAASYEQYF.